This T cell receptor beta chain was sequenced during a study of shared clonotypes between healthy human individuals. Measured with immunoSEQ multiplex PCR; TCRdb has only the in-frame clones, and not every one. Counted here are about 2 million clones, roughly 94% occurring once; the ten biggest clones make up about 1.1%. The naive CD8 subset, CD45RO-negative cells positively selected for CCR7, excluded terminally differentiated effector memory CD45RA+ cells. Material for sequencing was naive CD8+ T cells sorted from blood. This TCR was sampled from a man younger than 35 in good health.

The CDR3 nucleotides read TGTGCCAGCCAAACTAGCGGGACTTCTTATGAGCAGTTCTTC. This translates into CASQTSGTSYEQFF. V is TRBV27 and J is TRBJ2-1, with 10 bases lining up with TRBD2. Germline loops: CDR1 MNHEY, CDR2 SMNVEV (reference sequence). The CDR3 is 14 residues long. J lost 8 bases, V lost 8 bases, and 9 bases had no gene match.